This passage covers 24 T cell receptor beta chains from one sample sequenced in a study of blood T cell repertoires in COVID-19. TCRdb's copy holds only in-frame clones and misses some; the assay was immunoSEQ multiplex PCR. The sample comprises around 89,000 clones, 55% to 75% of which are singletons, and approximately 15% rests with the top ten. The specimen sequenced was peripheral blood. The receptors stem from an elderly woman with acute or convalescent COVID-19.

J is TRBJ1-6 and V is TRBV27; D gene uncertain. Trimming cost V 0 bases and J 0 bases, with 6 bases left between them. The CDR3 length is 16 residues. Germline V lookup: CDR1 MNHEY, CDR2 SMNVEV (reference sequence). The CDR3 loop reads CASSLSMSSYNSPLHF. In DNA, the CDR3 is TGTGCCAGCAGTTTATCGATGAGCTCCTATAATTCACCCCTCCACTTT.

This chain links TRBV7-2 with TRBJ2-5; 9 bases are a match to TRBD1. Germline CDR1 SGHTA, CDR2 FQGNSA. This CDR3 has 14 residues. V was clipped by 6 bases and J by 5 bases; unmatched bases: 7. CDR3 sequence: CASSPGQGIETQYF. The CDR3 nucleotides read TGTGCCAGCAGTCCGGGACAGGGAATCGAGACCCAGTACTTC.

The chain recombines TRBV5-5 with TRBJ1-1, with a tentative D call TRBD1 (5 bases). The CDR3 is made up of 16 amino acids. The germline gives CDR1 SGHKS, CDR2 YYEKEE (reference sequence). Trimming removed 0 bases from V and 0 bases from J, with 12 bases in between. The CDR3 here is CASSLGGGALNTEAFF. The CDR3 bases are TGTGCCAGCAGCTTGGGGGGCGGGGCCTTGAACACTGAAGCTTTCTTT.

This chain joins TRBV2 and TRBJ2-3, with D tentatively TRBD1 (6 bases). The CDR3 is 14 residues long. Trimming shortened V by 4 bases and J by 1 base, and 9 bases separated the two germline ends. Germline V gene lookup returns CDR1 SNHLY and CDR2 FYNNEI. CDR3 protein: CASSVRGGTDTQYF. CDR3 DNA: TGTGCCAGCAGTGTCAGGGGAGGCACAGATACGCAGTATTTT.

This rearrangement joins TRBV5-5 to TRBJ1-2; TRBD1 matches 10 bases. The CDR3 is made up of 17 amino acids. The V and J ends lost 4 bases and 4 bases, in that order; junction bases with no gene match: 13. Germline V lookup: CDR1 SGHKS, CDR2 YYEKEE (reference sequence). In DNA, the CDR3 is TGTGCCAGCAGCGGAGGGTCTGGACAGGGGGATCGCTATGGCTACACCTTC. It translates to CASSGGSGQGDRYGYTF. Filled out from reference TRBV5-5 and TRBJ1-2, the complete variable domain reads DAGVTQSPTHLIKTRGQQVTLRCSPISGHKSVSWYQQVLGQGPQFIFQYYEKEERGRGNFPDRFSARQFPNYSSELNVNALLLGDSALYLCASSGGSGQGDRYGYTFGSGTRLTVV.

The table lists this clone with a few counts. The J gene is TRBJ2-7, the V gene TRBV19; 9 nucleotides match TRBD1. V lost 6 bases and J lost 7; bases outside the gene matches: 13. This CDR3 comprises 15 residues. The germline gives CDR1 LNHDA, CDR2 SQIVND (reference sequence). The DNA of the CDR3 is TGTGCCAGTAGGCCCAGGGGCGGGACAGGGCGGGAGCAGTACTTC. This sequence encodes CASRPRGGTGREQYF.

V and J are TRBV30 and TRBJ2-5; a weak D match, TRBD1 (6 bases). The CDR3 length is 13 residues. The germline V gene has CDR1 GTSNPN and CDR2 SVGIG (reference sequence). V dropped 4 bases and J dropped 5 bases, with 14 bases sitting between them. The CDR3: CAWIQGSAETQYF. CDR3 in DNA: TGTGCCTGGATCCAGGGGAGTGCGGAGACCCAGTACTTC.

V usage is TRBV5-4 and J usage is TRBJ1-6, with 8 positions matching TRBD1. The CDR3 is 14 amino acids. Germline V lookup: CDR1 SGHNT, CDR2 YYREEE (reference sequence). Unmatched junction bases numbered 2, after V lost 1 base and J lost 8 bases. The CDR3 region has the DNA TGTGCCAGCAGCTTGCAGGGGGCGGATTCACCCCTCCACTTT. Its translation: CASSLQGADSPLHF.

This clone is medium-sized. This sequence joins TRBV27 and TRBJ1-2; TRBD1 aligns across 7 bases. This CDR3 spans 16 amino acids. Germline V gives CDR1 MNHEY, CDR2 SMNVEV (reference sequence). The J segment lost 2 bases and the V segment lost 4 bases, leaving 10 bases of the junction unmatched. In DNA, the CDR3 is TGTGCCAGCAGTTCCCTATCGACAGGGTTCAACTATGGCTACACCTTC. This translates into CASSSLSTGFNYGYTF.

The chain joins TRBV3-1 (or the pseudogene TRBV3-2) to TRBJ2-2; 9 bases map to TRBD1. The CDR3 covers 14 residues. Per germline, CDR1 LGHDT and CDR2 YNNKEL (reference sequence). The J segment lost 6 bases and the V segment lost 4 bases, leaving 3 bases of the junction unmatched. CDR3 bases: TGTGCCAGCAGCCTCGACAGGGGGGCCGGGGAGCTGTTTTTT. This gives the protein CASSLDRGAGELFF.

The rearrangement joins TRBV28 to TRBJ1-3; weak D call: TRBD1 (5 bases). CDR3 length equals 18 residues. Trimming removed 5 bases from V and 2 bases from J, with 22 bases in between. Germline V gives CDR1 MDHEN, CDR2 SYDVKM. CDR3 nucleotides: TGTGCCAGCAGTCCATCAGGGTTTGCGAAGGTTACTGGAAACACCATATATTTT. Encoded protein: CASSPSGFAKVTGNTIYF.

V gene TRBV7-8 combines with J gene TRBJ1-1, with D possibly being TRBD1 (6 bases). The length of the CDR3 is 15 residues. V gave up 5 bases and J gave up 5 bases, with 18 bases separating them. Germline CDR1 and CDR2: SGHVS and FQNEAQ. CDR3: CASSTGRGGWTEAFF. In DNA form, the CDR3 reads TGTGCCAGCAGCACGGGTCGGGGGGGCTGGACTGAAGCTTTCTTT.

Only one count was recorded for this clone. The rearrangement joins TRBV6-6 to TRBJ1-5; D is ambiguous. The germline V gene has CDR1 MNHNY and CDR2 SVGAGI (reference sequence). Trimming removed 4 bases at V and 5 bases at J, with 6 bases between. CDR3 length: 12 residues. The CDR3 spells CASSFSDQPQHF. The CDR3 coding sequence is TGTGCCAGCAGTTTTAGTGATCAGCCCCAGCATTTT.

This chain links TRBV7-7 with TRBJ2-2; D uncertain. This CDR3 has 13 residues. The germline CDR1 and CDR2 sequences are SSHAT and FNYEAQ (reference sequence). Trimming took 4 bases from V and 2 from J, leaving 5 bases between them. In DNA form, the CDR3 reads TGTGCCAGCAGCTCCGTTAACACCGGGGAGCTGTTTTTT. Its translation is CASSSVNTGELFF.

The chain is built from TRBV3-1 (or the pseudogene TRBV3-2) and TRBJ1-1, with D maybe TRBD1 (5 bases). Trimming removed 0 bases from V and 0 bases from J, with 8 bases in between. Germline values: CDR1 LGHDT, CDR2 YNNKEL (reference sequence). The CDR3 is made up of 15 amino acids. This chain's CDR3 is CASSQDTGMNTEAFF. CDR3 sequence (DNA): TGTGCCAGCAGCCAAGATACAGGCATGAACACTGAAGCTTTCTTT.

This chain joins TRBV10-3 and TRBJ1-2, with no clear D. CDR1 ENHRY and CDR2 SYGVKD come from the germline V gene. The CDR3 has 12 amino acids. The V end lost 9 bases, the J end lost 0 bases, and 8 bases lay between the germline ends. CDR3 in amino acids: CAIGRTNYGYTF. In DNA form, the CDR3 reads TGTGCCATTGGGAGGACTAACTATGGCTACACCTTC.

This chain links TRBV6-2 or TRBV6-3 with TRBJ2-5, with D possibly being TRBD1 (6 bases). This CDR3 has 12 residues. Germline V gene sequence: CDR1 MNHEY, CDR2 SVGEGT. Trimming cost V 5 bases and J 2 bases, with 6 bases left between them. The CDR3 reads CASSGQQETQYF. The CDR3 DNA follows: TGTGCCAGCAGTGGACAGCAAGAGACCCAGTACTTC.

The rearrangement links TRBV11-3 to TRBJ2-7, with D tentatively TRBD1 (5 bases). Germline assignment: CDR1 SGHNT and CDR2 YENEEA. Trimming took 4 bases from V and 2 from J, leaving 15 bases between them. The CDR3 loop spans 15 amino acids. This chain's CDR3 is CASSSLFDSTYEQYF. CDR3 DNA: TGTGCCAGCAGCTCGCTGTTCGACAGCACCTACGAGCAGTACTTC.

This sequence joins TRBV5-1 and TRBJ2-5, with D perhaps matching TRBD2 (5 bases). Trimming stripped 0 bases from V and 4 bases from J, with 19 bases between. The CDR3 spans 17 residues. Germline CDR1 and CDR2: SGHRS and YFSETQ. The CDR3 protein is CASSLGAVKTRGETQYF. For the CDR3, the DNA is TGCGCCAGCAGCTTGGGAGCAGTAAAAACCCGGGGAGAGACCCAGTACTTC.

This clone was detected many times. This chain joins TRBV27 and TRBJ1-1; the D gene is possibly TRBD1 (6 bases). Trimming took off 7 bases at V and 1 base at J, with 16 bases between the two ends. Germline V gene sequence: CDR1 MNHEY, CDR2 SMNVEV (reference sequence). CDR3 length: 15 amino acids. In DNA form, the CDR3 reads TGTGCCAGCATAGAGTTGGGGGGGGCGAACACTGAAGCTTTCTTT. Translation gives CASIELGGANTEAFF.

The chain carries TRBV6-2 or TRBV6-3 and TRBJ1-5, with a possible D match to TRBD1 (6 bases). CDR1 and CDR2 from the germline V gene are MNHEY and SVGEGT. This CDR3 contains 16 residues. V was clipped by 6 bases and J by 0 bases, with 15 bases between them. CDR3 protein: CASSPRRTDSNQPQHF. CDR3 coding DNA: TGTGCCAGCAGCCCGCGGCGGACAGATAGCAATCAGCCCCAGCATTTT.

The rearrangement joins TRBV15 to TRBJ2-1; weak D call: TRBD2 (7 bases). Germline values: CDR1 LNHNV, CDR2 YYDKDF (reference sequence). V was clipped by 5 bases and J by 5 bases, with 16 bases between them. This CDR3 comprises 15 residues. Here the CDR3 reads CATSPGGLQNNEQFF. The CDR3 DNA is TGTGCCACCAGCCCCGGGGGGCTGCAGAACAATGAGCAGTTCTTC.

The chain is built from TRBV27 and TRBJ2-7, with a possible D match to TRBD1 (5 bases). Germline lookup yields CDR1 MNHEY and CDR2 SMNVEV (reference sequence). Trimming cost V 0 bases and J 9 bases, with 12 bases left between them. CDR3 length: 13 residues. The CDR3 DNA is TGTGCCAGCAGTTTATCCAGGACAATGAGGCAGTACTTC. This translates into CASSLSRTMRQYF.

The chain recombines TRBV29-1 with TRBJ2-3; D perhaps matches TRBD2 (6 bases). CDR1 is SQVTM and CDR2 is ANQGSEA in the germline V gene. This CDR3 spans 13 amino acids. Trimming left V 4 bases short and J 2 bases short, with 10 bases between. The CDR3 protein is CSVVRGNTDTQYF. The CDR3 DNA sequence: TGCAGCGTTGTCCGGGGGAACACAGATACGCAGTATTTT.